The 12 T cell receptor beta chains in this list originate from one sample, sequenced in a study of blood T cells in healthy people across ages. The second PCR ran about 6 to 11 cycles with a sample-barcoded 5' primer and J-beta primers. TCRdb redid the calling of the 5' RACE reads with MiXCR, one entry per CDR3 protein. This repertoire shows under 950,000 distinct CDR3 sequences, 22% found once; its top ten account for roughly 22%. The sequenced sample consisted of blood. These receptors all stem from an older man in good health.

The chain combines TRBV7-9 with TRBJ1-2; no clear D. V lost 6 bases to trimming and J lost 7 bases, with 15 bases between them. CDR1 and CDR2 from the germline V gene are SEHNR and FQNEAQ (reference sequence). This CDR3 is 13 amino acids long. The CDR3 DNA is TGTGCCAGCAGTCTTGGGGAGGGAGGTGGCTACACCTTC. This encodes CASSLGEGGGYTF.

This clonotype was counted at least ten times. The CDR3 sequence: CASSLVGGGGNQPQHF. CDR3 coding DNA: TGTGCCAGCAGCTTAGTGGGGGGCGGTGGGAATCAGCCCCAGCATTTT. The chain joins TRBV7-2 to TRBJ1-5; weak D call: TRBD1 (6 bases). V lost 1 base, J lost 4 bases, and 14 bases lay in between. Germline V gene sequence: CDR1 SGHTA, CDR2 FQGNSA. CDR3 length: 16 amino acids.

This clonotype was counted at least ten times. This chain links TRBV19 with TRBJ1-4, with 7 bases lining up with TRBD1. The CDR3 covers 17 residues. CDR1 LNHDA and CDR2 SQIVND come from the germline V gene (reference sequence). The V segment lost 2 bases and the J segment 3 bases; nucleotides outside the gene matches: 9. CDR3 bases: TGTGCCAGTAGTATATCCGGGACAGCCGGGTCTAATGAAAAACTGTTTTTT. It specifies CASSISGTAGSNEKLFF. Full variable domain (outside the CDR3, taken from reference TRBV19 and TRBJ1-4): DGGITQSPKYLFRKEGQNVTLSCEQNLNHDAMYWYRQDPGQGLRLIYYSQIVNDFQKGDIAEGYSVSREKKESFPLTVTSAQKNPTAFYLCASSISGTAGSNEKLFFGSGTQLSVL.

This clonotype has just a few counts. This rearrangement joins TRBV29-1 to TRBJ2-3; 10 nucleotides agree with TRBD2. The CDR3 sequence is 13 residues long. J gave up 9 bases and V 4 bases, and 7 bases lay outside the gene matches. CDR1 and CDR2 from the germline V gene are SQVTM and ANQGSEA. As DNA, the CDR3 is TGCAGCGTTGGGTCTAGCGGGAGTAGCACGCAGTATTTT. Translating gives CSVGSSGSSTQYF.

The gene calls are TRBV12-3 or TRBV12-4 and TRBJ2-1; D is tentatively TRBD1 or TRBD2 (5 bases each). V dropped 3 bases and J dropped 2 bases, with 11 bases sitting between them. The CDR3 is 15 residues long. CDR3 in DNA: TGTGCCAGCAGTTTTCTGGGGGACCCCTACAATGAGCAGTTCTTC. Amino acid sequence: CASSFLGDPYNEQFF.

CDR3 region: CASSSGLAGVQAKNIQYF. CDR3 sequence (DNA): TGCGCCAGCAGTTCGGGACTAGCGGGGGTCCAAGCCAAAAACATTCAGTACTTC. The chain links TRBV10-2 to TRBJ2-4; 14 nucleotides align to TRBD2. This CDR3 contains 18 residues. Losses at the gene ends were 5 bases for V and 0 bases for J; bases not matched to a gene: 6. The germline V gene encodes CDR1 WSHSY and CDR2 SAAADI.

This clonotype has a handful of counts. The rearrangement joins TRBV7-2 to TRBJ1-1; D gene uncertain. Trimming shortened V by 4 bases and J by 4 bases, and 10 bases separated the two germline ends. The length of the CDR3 is 13 residues. The germline CDR1 and CDR2 sequences are SGHTA and FQGNSA. The CDR3 nucleotides are TGTGCCAGCAGCTACCATGCCAGCACTGAAGCTTTCTTT. Protein: CASSYHASTEAFF.

V is TRBV19 and J is TRBJ1-4; D is ambiguous. Trimming removed 3 bases at V and 5 bases at J, with 1 base between. Looked up from germline, CDR1 is LNHDA and CDR2 is SQIVND (reference sequence). There are 11 residues in the CDR3. The CDR3 DNA reads as TGTGCCAGTAGTATCAATGAAAAACTGTTTTTT. Translated, it gives CASSINEKLFF.

Many counts were recorded for this clonotype. V gene TRBV15 combines with J gene TRBJ1-2; TRBD1 aligns across 9 bases. With 1 base clipped from V and 4 bases from J, the junction kept 10 bases outside the gene matches. Germline CDR1 and CDR2: LNHNV and YYDKDF (reference sequence). The CDR3 extends over 17 amino acids. CDR3 in amino acids: CATSRGGADRGIYGYTF. CDR3 nucleotide sequence: TGTGCCACCAGCAGAGGTGGAGCTGACAGGGGGATCTATGGCTACACCTTC.

The table lists this clonotype with a few counts. The CDR3 DNA reads TGTGCCAGCAGGTTAGACGAGAGCCAGCCCCAGCATTTT. It is translated as CASRLDESQPQHF. The V and J genes are TRBV5-5 and TRBJ1-5, with unresolved D. CDR1 and CDR2 (germline): SGHKS, YYEKEE (reference sequence). This CDR3 contains 13 residues. The V end lost 5 bases, the J end lost 7 bases, and 13 bases lay between the germline ends. The full variable domain, in which reference TRBV5-5 and TRBJ1-5 provide the parts outside the CDR3, is DAGVTQSPTHLIKTRGQQVTLRCSPISGHKSVSWYQQVLGQGPQFIFQYYEKEERGRGNFPDRFSARQFPNYSSELNVNALLLGDSALYLCASRLDESQPQHFGDGTRLSIL.

Notes on this clonotype: A junction end diverges from the germline sequence, so it may reflect a read error. The J gene is TRBJ2-3, the V gene TRBV12-3 or TRBV12-4, with unresolved D. CDR3 size: 12 residues. CDR3 bases: TGTGCCAGCAGAGTGATTATAGATACGGAGTATTTT. It specifies CASRVIIDTEYF.

The chain uses TRBV5-1 and TRBJ1-4, with D maybe TRBD1 (5 bases). CDR3 length equals 14 residues. V was shortened by 7 bases and J by 8 bases, with 18 bases between the two germline ends. Germline loops: CDR1 SGHRS, CDR2 YFSETQ. The CDR3 sequence: CASGQGGREEKLFF. The CDR3 DNA sequence: TGCGCCAGCGGCCAGGGAGGGAGAGAGGAAAAACTGTTTTTT.